These 18 T cell receptor beta chains were sequenced from one sample in a study of blood T cells in healthy people across ages. Sample-barcoded 5' priming and a J-beta primer mix drove a second PCR of about 7 to 11 cycles. TCRdb called the 5' RACE reads again in MiXCR, with one record for every CDR3 protein. The data contain over 700,000 distinct CDR3 sequences, 40% to 65% of them seen just once; the ten biggest clones take up about 38%. Sequencing used blood. These receptors all stem from a man older than 75 in good health.

Turning to this clonotype: The germline gene is not matched at one end of the junction; a read error may be the cause. V usage is TRBV12-3 or TRBV12-4 and J usage is TRBJ2-1; 15 positions agree with TRBD2. The CDR3 totals 15 residues. CDR3 DNA: TGTGGCAGCAGTCCTCCGGGACTAGCGGGAGGCAAGCAGTTCTTC. Protein sequence: CGSSPPGLAGGKQFF.

This rearrangement joins TRBV24-1 to TRBJ2-5; 7 nucleotides agree with TRBD1. V lost 4 bases and J lost 4; bases outside the gene matches: 5. The CDR3 has 14 residues. Germline values: CDR1 KGHDR, CDR2 SFDVKD. The CDR3 region is CATSEYGTAETQYF. In DNA form, the CDR3 reads TGTGCCACCAGTGAATACGGGACAGCAGAGACCCAGTACTTC.

V gene TRBV5-1 combines with J gene TRBJ2-7, with 7 bases matching TRBD1. V lost 2 bases to trimming and J lost 0 bases; unmatched junction nucleotides: 5. Germline V gene data show CDR1 as SGHRS and CDR2 as YFSETQ. The CDR3 spans 15 residues. The CDR3 sequence is CASSFTTGPSYEQYF. CDR3 nucleotides: TGCGCCAGCAGCTTTACGACAGGGCCCTCCTACGAGCAGTACTTC.

The genes are TRBV5-1 and TRBJ1-4; the match to TRBD1 covers 11 bases. CDR1 is SGHRS and CDR2 is YFSETQ in the germline V gene. J gave up 2 bases and V 3 bases, and 9 bases lay outside the gene matches. This CDR3 region has 18 residues. In DNA form, the CDR3 reads TGCGCCAGCAGCTCCGGACAGGGGGCGTCGGCGACTAATGAAAAACTGTTTTTT. It is translated as CASSSGQGASATNEKLFF.

In its sample, this clonotype was seen a few times. The chain employs TRBV6-5 and TRBJ1-2; possibly TRBD1 for D (6 bases). The germline gives CDR1 MNHEY, CDR2 SVGAGI. Deletions cut 8 bases from V and 2 bases from J, with 18 bases between. CDR3 size: 15 residues. The DNA of the CDR3 is TGTGCCAGCGTGCACAGGGAAGGTGGGAACTATGGCTACACCTTC. Protein sequence: CASVHREGGNYGYTF.

The rearrangement joins TRBV28 to TRBJ1-2; 7 bases are shared with TRBD1. Germline CDR1 MDHEN, CDR2 SYDVKM. This CDR3 contains 14 residues. J lost 4 bases, V lost 7 bases, and 9 bases had no gene match. CDR3 nucleotide sequence: TGTGCCAGCATCACAGGGGCAAGAGGCTATGGCTACACCTTC. This sequence encodes CASITGARGYGYTF.

Only a few counts were recorded for this clonotype. The V and J genes are TRBV3-1 and TRBJ2-6, with D unclear. V lost 2 bases to trimming and J lost 6 bases, with 8 bases between them. This CDR3 region has 14 residues. Looked up from germline, CDR1 is LGHDT and CDR2 is YNNKEL (reference sequence). CDR3: CASSQTWEANVLTF. The DNA of the CDR3 is TGTGCCAGCAGCCAAACCTGGGAGGCCAACGTCCTGACTTTC.

This clonotype was observed a few times. The rearrangement links TRBV3-1 to TRBJ2-7; no definite D call. Germline CDR1 reads LGHDT; CDR2 reads YNNKEL (reference sequence). This CDR3 spans 13 amino acids. V lost 4 bases and J 7 bases, leaving 14 bases between the germline ends. CDR3 amino acids: CASSLLVYNEQYF. As DNA, the CDR3 is TGTGCCAGCAGCCTCCTGGTGTACAATGAGCAGTACTTC.

This clonotype was observed a handful of times. The chain carries TRBV7-2 and TRBJ2-7; D possibly uses TRBD1 or TRBD2 (5 bases each). Germline lookup yields CDR1 SGHTA and CDR2 FQGNSA. V gave up 6 bases and J gave up 2 bases, with 14 bases separating them. This CDR3 region has 14 residues. CDR3 residues: CASSWDGGTYEQYF. The CDR3, as DNA: TGTGCCAGCAGTTGGGACGGTGGAACCTACGAGCAGTACTTC.

The chain carries TRBV10-3 and TRBJ2-5; D ambiguous. With 6 bases removed from V and 11 bases from J, the gap between germline ends came to 19 bases. Germline loops: CDR1 ENHRY, CDR2 SYGVKD. The CDR3 contains 13 residues. CDR3 nucleotides: TGTGCCATCAGAGCTAGGGATGGGTATGAGCAGTACTTC. Translating it yields CAIRARDGYEQYF.

V usage is TRBV29-1 and J usage is TRBJ2-2; 7 nucleotides line up with TRBD1. The CDR3 length is 14 residues. Unmatched junction bases numbered 10, after V lost 6 bases and J lost 6 bases. The germline V gene has CDR1 SQVTM and CDR2 ANQGSEA. CDR3 bases: TGCAGCGTGGACCCCGGGACAGCGCCCGGGGAGCTGTTTTTT. Protein: CSVDPGTAPGELFF.

This chain connects TRBV29-1 to TRBJ1-1, with unresolved D. The V end was cut by 6 bases, the J end by 4 bases, with 15 bases between. CDR3 size: 13 residues. The germline CDR1 and CDR2 sequences are SQVTM and ANQGSEA. The CDR3 nucleotides read TGCAGCGTAATCGACGGAGGAACCACTGAAGCTTTCTTT. Its translation: CSVIDGGTTEAFF.

The gene calls are TRBV30 and TRBJ1-2, with 10 bases lining up with TRBD1. CDR1 and CDR2 from the germline V gene are GTSNPN and SVGIG (reference sequence). With 8 bases clipped from V and 6 bases from J, the junction kept 6 bases outside the gene matches. This CDR3 contains 12 residues. Here the CDR3 DNA reads TGTGCCGGAGACAGGGGGCGGAATGGCTACACCTTC. Amino acids: CAGDRGRNGYTF.

The J gene is TRBJ1-6, the V gene TRBV12-3 or TRBV12-4; D possibly corresponds to TRBD1 (5 bases). This CDR3 spans 13 amino acids. The V and J ends lost 5 bases and 7 bases respectively, with 9 bases between them. CDR3 bases: TGTGCCAGCAGTCGGGGGGGGAATTCACCCCTCCACTTT. Amino acid sequence: CASSRGGNSPLHF.

This chain uses TRBV2 with TRBJ2-7, with D possibly matching TRBD1 (5 bases). Between the trimmed V and J ends, which lost 5 bases and 2 bases, there was a span of 16 bases. The CDR3 loop spans 15 amino acids. Germline CDR1 SNHLY, CDR2 FYNNEI. CDR3 sequence: CASSPGAAYPYEQYF. CDR3 nucleotides: TGTGCCAGCAGTCCTGGGGCGGCATACCCCTACGAGCAGTACTTC.

This rearrangement joins TRBV28 to TRBJ2-7; 7 positions match TRBD2. J gave up 4 bases and V 6 bases, and 9 bases lay outside the gene matches. CDR3 size: 14 residues. CDR1 and CDR2 (germline): MDHEN, SYDVKM. The CDR3 sequence is CASSGIIGGYEQYF. The CDR3 DNA reads TGTGCCAGCAGCGGGATTATCGGGGGGTACGAGCAGTACTTC.

This chain uses TRBV7-9 with TRBJ2-2; no firm D call. Trimming left V 6 bases short and J 1 base short, with 9 bases between. The V gene's germline CDR1 is SEHNR and CDR2 FQNEAQ (reference sequence). The CDR3 covers 14 residues. This chain's CDR3 is CASRAIVNTGELFF. CDR3 nucleotide sequence: TGTGCCAGCAGAGCTATCGTGAACACCGGGGAGCTGTTTTTT.

The rearrangement uses TRBV24-1 and TRBJ2-7; 10 positions agree with TRBD2. The end of the DNA is better explained by TRBJ2-5, so the J call may be wrong. Germline V gene sequence: CDR1 KGHDR, CDR2 SFDVKD. The CDR3 consists of 16 residues. Here the CDR3 reads CATSQKASGSTQTQYF. DNA for the CDR3: TGTGCCACCAGTCAAAAGGCTAGCGGGAGTACTCAGACCCAGTACTTC.